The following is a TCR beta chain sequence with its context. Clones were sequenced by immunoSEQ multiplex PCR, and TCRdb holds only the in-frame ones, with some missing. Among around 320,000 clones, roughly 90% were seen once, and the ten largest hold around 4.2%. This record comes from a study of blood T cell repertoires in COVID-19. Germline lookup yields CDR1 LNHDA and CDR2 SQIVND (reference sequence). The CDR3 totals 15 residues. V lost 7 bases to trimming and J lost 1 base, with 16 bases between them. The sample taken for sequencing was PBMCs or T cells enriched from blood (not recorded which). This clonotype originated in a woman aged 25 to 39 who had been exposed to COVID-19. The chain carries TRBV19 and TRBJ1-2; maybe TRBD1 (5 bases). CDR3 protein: CASTGTHRLNYGYTF. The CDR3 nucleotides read TGTGCCAGTACAGGGACTCACAGGCTTAACTATGGCTACACCTTC.